The T cell receptor beta chain under discussion was sequenced for a study of long-term antiretroviral therapy in people with HIV. As for the study in general: About a decade before 2015, the earliest samples were taken when ART was typically delayed.

General study results and limits: The study found narrower CDR3 length ranges in HIV repertoires than in controls.

Researchers report immunoSEQ v3.0 was run at survey level. Only in-frame clones appear in the TCRdb table, and some are missing; sequencing was by immunoSEQ multiplex PCR. The data contain 15,000 to 20,000 clones, roughly 80% of them singletons. Of note for this clone: What it binds is unknown.

Every donor contributed at least one pre-ART and at least two post-ART PBMC samples. Participants who had HIV were, without exception, treated in the United States. Trimming left V 0 bases short and J 6 bases short, with 9 bases between. Germline CDR1 WNHNN, CDR2 SYGVQD (reference sequence). The CDR3 has 14 residues. The chain combines TRBV10-1 with TRBJ2-1; D is ambiguous. The TCR was taken from a man between 18 and 35 years old with HIV. The source material was unsorted PBMCs, sampled 0.1 years after starting antiretroviral therapy. CDR3 residues: CASSESSLGNEQFF. The CDR3 DNA sequence: TGCGCCAGCAGTGAGTCGAGTTTGGGCAATGAGCAGTTCTTC.